The 23 T cell receptor beta chains below were found in one sample sequenced in a study of shared clonotypes between healthy human individuals. Clones were sequenced by immunoSEQ multiplex PCR, and TCRdb holds only the in-frame ones, with some missing. The table shows about 1.5 million clones, with around 98% occurring only once. The material sequenced was naive CD4+ T cells sorted from blood. The sample's subset: CD45RA+ positively selected. These receptor sequences come from a man aged 25 to 45 in good health.

V gene TRBV5-5 combines with J gene TRBJ2-4; D remains unclear. The length of the CDR3 is 15 residues. The V gene lost 2 bases and the J gene lost 5 bases, with 14 bases spanning the gap. The germline gives CDR1 SGHKS, CDR2 YYEKEE (reference sequence). The chain's CDR3 is CASSLRPVGENIQYF. Written as DNA, the CDR3 is TGTGCCAGCAGCTTACGGCCGGTCGGAGAAAACATTCAGTACTTC. The full variable domain, completed using reference TRBV5-5 and TRBJ2-4, is DAGVTQSPTHLIKTRGQQVTLRCSPISGHKSVSWYQQVLGQGPQFIFQYYEKEERGRGNFPDRFSARQFPNYSSELNVNALLLGDSALYLCASSLRPVGENIQYFGAGTRLSVL.

This clone showed up just once. The chain carries TRBV5-6 and TRBJ1-5, with TRBD1 matching 7 bases. Germline CDR1 SGHDT, CDR2 YYEEEE. The CDR3 contains 16 residues. With V trimmed by 4 bases and J by 2 bases, 9 bases remained unmatched. The CDR3 spells CASSIGFGQGNQPQHF. The CDR3 DNA is TGTGCCAGCAGCATAGGGTTTGGACAGGGCAATCAGCCCCAGCATTTT.

The chain is built from TRBV2 and TRBJ2-7; maybe TRBD2 (5 bases). The ends were cut back, 0 bases at V and 1 base at J, with 16 bases in the middle. The germline V gene encodes CDR1 SNHLY and CDR2 FYNNEI. The CDR3 is made up of 17 amino acids. The CDR3: CASSEALKVGLSYEQYF. The CDR3 DNA is TGTGCCAGCAGTGAAGCGCTTAAGGTCGGACTTTCCTACGAGCAGTACTTC.

The chain couples TRBV10-3 to TRBJ2-5, with a tentative D call TRBD2 (5 bases). V lost 10 bases to trimming and J lost 5 bases, with 14 bases between them. Germline values: CDR1 ENHRY, CDR2 SYGVKD. CDR3 length equals 12 residues. DNA for the CDR3: TGTGCCACCGGGCGGGTCATCGAGACCCAGTACTTC. As protein: CATGRVIETQYF.

The table lists this clone with a few counts. The V call is TRBV5-1, the J call TRBJ2-2; the match to TRBD1 covers 9 bases. This CDR3 spans 16 amino acids. Trimming removed 4 bases from V and 5 bases from J; junction bases left unmatched: 9. Germline-derived CDR1 and CDR2 are SGHRS and YFSETQ. CDR3 in DNA: TGCGCCAGCAGCATCGGTACAGGGGGCCGGACCGGGGAGCTGTTTTTT. Its translation is CASSIGTGGRTGELFF.

To note about this clone: Distinct nucleotide sequences in the sample also encode this CDR3. The chain is built from TRBV5-1 and TRBJ2-5; TRBD1 or TRBD2 may be the D gene (6 bases each). The CDR3 runs 14 residues. Trimming took off 2 bases at V and 5 bases at J, with 13 bases between the two ends. Germline V CDR1 and CDR2: SGHRS, YFSETQ. CDR3 residues: CASSLRGRGETQYF. The CDR3 nucleotides read TGCGCCAGCAGCTTACGGGGGCGGGGTGAGACCCAGTACTTC.

This CDR3 is CASSSRTGPSTDTQYF. CDR3 nucleotides: TGTGCCAGCAGCTCGCGGACAGGGCCGAGCACAGATACGCAGTATTTT. V gene TRBV9 combines with J gene TRBJ2-3; 8 bases are a match to TRBD1. Germline trimming cut 4 bases from V and 0 bases from J; bases unmatched to any gene: 7. The CDR3 loop spans 16 amino acids. Germline lookup yields CDR1 SGDLS and CDR2 YYNGEE.

The chain has TRBV5-8 and TRBJ1-1; the D gene is possibly TRBD1 (5 bases). This CDR3 is 15 amino acids long. Trimming left V 4 bases short and J 2 bases short, with 15 bases between. The germline gives CDR1 SGHTS, CDR2 YDEGEE. The CDR3 is CASSPRTGRNTEAFF. The CDR3 region has the DNA TGTGCCAGCAGCCCACGGACGGGACGAAACACTGAAGCTTTCTTT.

On this clone itself: This same CDR3 is encoded by further DNA sequences in the sample. This chain joins TRBV5-1 and TRBJ2-2; D may be TRBD1 (5 bases). The CDR3 sequence is 13 residues long. Germline V gene data show CDR1 as SGHRS and CDR2 as YFSETQ. Trimming took off 0 bases at V and 6 bases at J, with 6 bases between the two ends. The CDR3: CASSLEGPGELFF. The CDR3 DNA reads TGCGCCAGCAGCTTGGAGGGGCCCGGGGAGCTGTTTTTT.

The chain links TRBV7-8 to TRBJ2-5; TRBD1 is a possible D gene (5 bases). Trimming shortened V by 0 bases and J by 5 bases, and 10 bases separated the two germline ends. The CDR3 runs 14 residues. CDR1 and CDR2 from the germline V gene are SGHVS and FQNEAQ. Here the CDR3 DNA reads TGTGCCAGCAGCTTAGCAGGGGCCGGGGAGACCCAGTACTTC. It encodes CASSLAGAGETQYF.

The rearrangement joins TRBV18 to TRBJ2-2; 10 bases line up with TRBD2. Germline V lookup: CDR1 KGHSH, CDR2 LQKENI. There are 18 residues in the CDR3. The V gene end was trimmed by 4 bases and the J gene end by 5 bases; junction bases not matched to a gene: 13. CDR3 DNA: TGTGCCAGCTCACTAGGGATCTCCGGACTAGCGGAAACCGGGGAGCTGTTTTTT. It translates to CASSLGISGLAETGELFF.

The chain combines TRBV5-1 with TRBJ2-3, with TRBD2 matching over 9 bases. This CDR3 is built from 14 residues. Germline CDR1 and CDR2: SGHRS and YFSETQ. J gave up 2 bases and V 7 bases, and 5 bases lay outside the gene matches. This CDR3 reads CASRAGGYTDTQYF. The CDR3 DNA reads TGCGCCAGCCGCGCGGGAGGGTACACAGATACGCAGTATTTT.

The V gene is TRBV6-1, the J gene TRBJ2-2; D uncertain. Trimming took 3 bases from V and 0 from J, leaving 8 bases between them. The CDR3 has 15 amino acids. Germline V CDR1 and CDR2: MNHNS, SASEGT. As DNA, the CDR3 is TGTGCCAGCAGTGAGGGTCGGGCGAACACCGGGGAGCTGTTTTTT. Protein sequence: CASSEGRANTGELFF.

This rearrangement joins TRBV7-2 to TRBJ2-5; 7 bases match TRBD1. Germline assignment: CDR1 SGHTA and CDR2 FQGNSA. V lost 5 bases and J lost 4; bases outside the gene matches: 7. The length of the CDR3 is 14 residues. CDR3 DNA sequence: TGTGCCAGCAGCCGCGACAGGGTGGCAGAGACCCAGTACTTC. Encoded protein: CASSRDRVAETQYF.

V gene TRBV9 combines with J gene TRBJ2-5, with 13 bases matching TRBD2. There are 16 residues in the CDR3. V shed 4 bases, J shed 2 bases, and the junction held 5 bases outside the gene matches. Germline V gene sequence: CDR1 SGDLS, CDR2 YYNGEE. The CDR3 loop is CASSPPGLAGQETQYF. The CDR3 DNA sequence: TGTGCCAGCAGCCCCCCGGGACTAGCGGGGCAAGAGACCCAGTACTTC.

About this clone itself: A read error may produce the germline difference seen at one junction end. This chain connects TRBV5-1 to TRBJ2-7; 13 nucleotides agree with TRBD2. CDR1 and CDR2 (germline): SGHRS, YFSETQ. CDR3 size: 14 residues. The CDR3 sequence: CASRGTSGASSVNF. The CDR3 region has the DNA TGCGCCAGCAGGGGGACTAGCGGGGCCTCTTCGGTGAACTTC.

V usage is TRBV9 and J usage is TRBJ1-2; 10 bases match TRBD1. Germline V lookup: CDR1 SGDLS, CDR2 YYNGEE. V lost 4 bases and J lost 5; bases outside the gene matches: 2. The CDR3 is 13 residues long. CDR3 residues: CASSSGQGYGYTF. The CDR3 DNA sequence: TGTGCCAGCAGCTCGGGACAGGGGTATGGCTACACCTTC.

The rearrangement uses TRBV6-5 and TRBJ1-2; 7 positions agree with TRBD1. The CDR3 length is 13 residues. The V gene's germline CDR1 is MNHEY and CDR2 SVGAGI. V shed 5 bases, J shed 8 bases, and the junction held 8 bases outside the gene matches. The CDR3 spells CASSATTGKGYTF. The CDR3 DNA reads TGTGCCAGCAGTGCCACGACAGGGAAAGGCTACACCTTC.

This chain joins TRBV2 and TRBJ2-1; D perhaps matches TRBD1 (5 bases). CDR1 is SNHLY, CDR2 FYNNEI, per germline. Trimming shortened V by 3 bases and J by 3 bases, and 6 bases separated the two germline ends. The CDR3 is 13 residues long. CDR3 bases: TGTGCCAGCAGTGACGACAGCTACAATGAGCAGTTCTTC. It translates to CASSDDSYNEQFF.

This clone is a singleton in its sample. The chain has TRBV10-2 and TRBJ2-2; D possibly corresponds to TRBD2 (5 bases). Germline V gene data show CDR1 as WSHSY and CDR2 as SAAADI. V shed 4 bases and J shed 5 bases, with 14 bases lying between them. The CDR3 extends over 15 amino acids. The CDR3 spells CASSVLASRTGELFF. In nucleotides, the CDR3 is TGCGCCAGCAGTGTCCTAGCCAGTCGGACCGGGGAGCTGTTTTTT.

The rearrangement uses TRBV19 and TRBJ2-3; D may be TRBD2 (6 bases). Germline CDR1 is LNHDA and CDR2 is SQIVND (reference sequence). With 6 bases removed from V and 8 bases from J, the gap between germline ends came to 21 bases. CDR3 length: 15 residues. CDR3 in amino acids: CASRGTVTNRGTQYF. The DNA for the CDR3 is TGTGCCAGTAGGGGGACTGTCACGAATCGTGGTACGCAGTATTTT.

The chain is built from TRBV5-6 and TRBJ1-5; D possibly corresponds to TRBD1 (6 bases). The germline V gene encodes CDR1 SGHDT and CDR2 YYEEEE. This CDR3 is built from 14 residues. Trimming cost V 4 bases and J 7 bases, with 15 bases left between them. The CDR3 nucleotides read TGTGCCAGCAGCCGGGCCGGGGGCAGGCAGCCCCAGCATTTT. It yields the protein CASSRAGGRQPQHF. The variable domain in full, with the rest retrieved from reference TRBV5-6 and TRBJ1-5, is DAGVTQSPTHLIKTRGQQVTLRCSPKSGHDTVSWYQQALGQGPQFIFQYYEEEERQRGNFPDRFSGHQFPNYSSELNVNALLLGDSALYLCASSRAGGRQPQHFGDGTRLSIL.

This clone was found once. The chain is built from TRBV19 and TRBJ2-1; 7 bases are a match to TRBD2. The CDR3 is 17 amino acids. CDR1 and CDR2 from the germline V gene are LNHDA and SQIVND (reference sequence). J was trimmed by 3 bases and V by 6 bases; bases with no gene match: 14. The CDR3 coding sequence is TGTGCCAGTAGCCTGCGGGCGGCGGGAGTGCTCTACAATGAGCAGTTCTTC. It codes for CASSLRAAGVLYNEQFF.